The present T cell receptor beta chain was sequenced within a study of blood T cell repertoires in COVID-19. Study as a whole: The United States, Italy and Spain supplied acute and convalescent COVID-19 samples. PBMCs, B-cell-depleted T cells, or T cells were the source of the cDNA or gDNA that made up the material.

Original methodology: Amplification from reference gene primers served as the basis for estimated nucleated cell counts. Assay: immunoSEQ multiplex PCR; the TCRdb copy retains only in-frame clones and omits some. V, J and clone size reflect that table, while D and trimming were determined from the DNA. The data show some 100,000 clones, just under 85% seen once. The germline gives CDR1 SGHDN, CDR2 FVKESK. The CDR3 has 16 amino acids. With 4 bases clipped from V and 2 bases from J, the junction kept 10 bases outside the gene matches. Sequencing was done on a sample of peripheral blood. This sequence joins TRBV14 and TRBJ2-5, with TRBD2 matching over 7 bases. The receptor comes from a man aged 45-60 years with active or convalescent COVID-19. CDR3 loop: CASSPEVLAEQETQYF. CDR3 nucleotides: TGTGCCAGCAGCCCTGAAGTCCTAGCGGAACAAGAGACCCAGTACTTC.